The 13 T cell receptor beta chains below come from one sample, sequenced in a study of cytomegalovirus exposure and HLA in healthy donors. With 60 Vbeta and 13 Jbeta primers, the PCR was carried out. Profiled with immunoSEQ multiplex PCR; TCRdb holds only in-frame clones, not every one. The sample records under 200,000 clones, roughly 85% being singletons. Sequenced input: PBMCs. Source of these receptors: a woman in her forties in good health and CMV-seronegative.

This clone was seen a single time. CDR3 region: CASSPLQGPQSPLHF. The CDR3 DNA is TGTGCCAGCAGCCCATTACAGGGACCCCAATCACCCCTCCACTTT. The V call is TRBV27, the J call TRBJ1-6, with D perhaps matching TRBD1 (6 bases). This CDR3 region has 15 residues. The V and J ends lost 6 bases and 10 bases respectively, with 19 bases between them. Germline V gives CDR1 MNHEY, CDR2 SMNVEV (reference sequence).

V is TRBV4-1 and J is TRBJ1-1, with D perhaps matching TRBD1 (6 bases). The CDR3 loop spans 17 amino acids. The germline V gene encodes CDR1 MGHRA and CDR2 YSYEKL. Trimming shortened V by 0 bases and J by 4 bases, and 18 bases separated the two germline ends. The DNA for the CDR3 is TGCGCCAGCAGCCAAGACCGCAGGGGACCGATTGGCACTGAAGCTTTCTTT. This codes for CASSQDRRGPIGTEAFF.

This chain connects TRBV7-9 to TRBJ2-1, with 16 bases that match TRBD2. V trimming: 4 bases; J trimming: 9 bases; junction bases outside the gene matches: 12. CDR3 length equals 18 residues. Germline V gene lookup returns CDR1 SEHNR and CDR2 FQNEAQ (reference sequence). The CDR3 reads CASSSALGTSGRAREQFF. The CDR3 region has the DNA TGTGCCAGCAGCTCGGCCCTGGGGACTAGCGGGAGGGCCCGTGAGCAGTTCTTC.

The chain joins TRBV7-9 to TRBJ2-7, with 12 bases lining up with TRBD1. Trimming cost V 5 bases and J 6 bases; bases outside gene matches: 5. The germline V gene encodes CDR1 SEHNR and CDR2 FQNEAQ (reference sequence). This CDR3 is 14 amino acids long. The chain's CDR3 is CASSHRDRGREQYF. The CDR3 DNA is TGTGCCAGCAGCCACCGGGACAGGGGGCGCGAGCAGTACTTC.

V usage is TRBV12-5 and J usage is TRBJ1-1; 7 bases match TRBD1. CDR3 length equals 15 residues. The J segment lost 1 base and the V segment lost 1 base, leaving 3 bases of the junction unmatched. Germline V lookup: CDR1 LGHNT, CDR2 FRNRAP. In nucleotides, the CDR3 is TGTGCTAGTGGTTTGGGACAGGGTGGGAACACTGAAGCTTTCTTT. Translating gives CASGLGQGGNTEAFF.

This chain joins TRBV7-8 and TRBJ1-5; no definite D call. The CDR3 is 17 residues long. Per germline, CDR1 SGHVS and CDR2 FQNEAQ. V dropped 1 base and J dropped 4 bases, with 17 bases sitting between them. CDR3 nucleotides: TGTGCCAGCAGCTTAGGCTACAGAGCGGGGAGAAATCAGCCCCAGCATTTT. The encoded protein is CASSLGYRAGRNQPQHF.

This rearrangement joins TRBV27 to TRBJ2-7; perhaps TRBD2 as D (5 bases). The CDR3 totals 14 residues. Trimming stripped 2 bases from V and 3 bases from J, with 11 bases between. From germline, CDR1 is MNHEY and CDR2 SMNVEV (reference sequence). In DNA, the CDR3 is TGTGCCAGCAGTTTACGGGGTGGTCTCTACGAGCAGTACTTC. Translated: CASSLRGGLYEQYF.

This rearrangement joins TRBV6-4 to TRBJ2-3; 8 bases line up with TRBD2. V shed 2 bases and J 8 bases; nucleotides not matched to a gene: 3. CDR1 and CDR2 from the germline V gene are MRHNA and SNTAGT. The CDR3 spans 13 residues. The CDR3 sequence: CASSDGAGGTQYF. Written as DNA, the CDR3 is TGTGCCAGCAGTGACGGGGCGGGGGGTACGCAGTATTTT.

The chain joins TRBV5-1 to TRBJ2-1, with TRBD2 identical over 15 bases. The CDR3 is made up of 16 amino acids. Looked up from germline, CDR1 is SGHRS and CDR2 is YFSETQ. V dropped 3 bases and J dropped 9; count of bases not matched to a gene: 7. CDR3 DNA sequence: TGCGCCAGCAGCTCGGAGGGACTAGCGGGGGGACGTGAGCAGTTCTTC. Translating it yields CASSSEGLAGGREQFF.

CDR3 DNA: TGCGCCAGCAGCCGAGGGGGCCCCACAGATACGCAGTATTTT. It translates to CASSRGGPTDTQYF. This chain joins TRBV5-1 and TRBJ2-3, with 7 bases that match TRBD1. The CDR3 is 14 amino acids. The junction had 4 bases not matched to a gene; V was cut back by 4 bases and J by 2 bases. The V gene's germline CDR1 is SGHRS and CDR2 YFSETQ.

The rearrangement uses TRBV9 and TRBJ2-5, with 7 bases aligning to TRBD1. The germline CDR1 and CDR2 sequences are SGDLS and YYNGEE. This CDR3 is 16 amino acids long. Trimming took 0 bases from V and 5 from J; bases not matched to a gene: 10. CDR3 region: CASSVGGSGGRETQYF. CDR3 DNA sequence: TGTGCCAGCAGCGTAGGGGGGTCAGGGGGTAGGGAGACCCAGTACTTC.

The V gene is TRBV5-8, the J gene TRBJ2-2; TRBD2 might be the D (6 bases). This CDR3 region has 15 residues. Germline V gene sequence: CDR1 SGHTS, CDR2 YDEGEE. With 0 bases removed from V and 5 bases from J, the gap between germline ends came to 11 bases. This CDR3 is CASSLESGRTGELFF. CDR3 coding DNA: TGTGCCAGCAGCTTGGAGTCCGGGAGAACCGGGGAGCTGTTTTTT.

V is TRBV5-1 and J is TRBJ1-3, with D unresolved. The CDR3 extends over 19 amino acids. Trimming pared 0 bases from V and 0 bases from J, leaving 19 bases between. Germline CDR1 and CDR2: SGHRS and YFSETQ. CDR3 region: CASSLGPGSSVFSGNTIYF. CDR3 in DNA: TGCGCCAGCAGCTTGGGCCCCGGTTCAAGCGTATTCTCTGGAAACACCATATATTTT.